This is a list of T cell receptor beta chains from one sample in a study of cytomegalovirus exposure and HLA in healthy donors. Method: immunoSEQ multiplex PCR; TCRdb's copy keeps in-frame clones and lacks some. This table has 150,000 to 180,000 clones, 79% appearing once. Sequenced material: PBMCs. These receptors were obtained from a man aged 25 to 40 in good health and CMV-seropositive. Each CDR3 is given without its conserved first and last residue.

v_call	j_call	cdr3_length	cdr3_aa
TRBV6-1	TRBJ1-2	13	ASTGRAIVNYGYT
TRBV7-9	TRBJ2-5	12	ASSLAGGLETQY
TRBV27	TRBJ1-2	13	ASSRRSGSGYGYT
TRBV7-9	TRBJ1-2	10	ASSPEPYGYT
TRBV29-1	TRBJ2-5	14	SVEAPGGEVQETQY
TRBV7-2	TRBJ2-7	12	ASSYLASSYEQY
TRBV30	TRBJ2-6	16	AWSIGTGLHLWANVLT
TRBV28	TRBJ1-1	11	ASSLGRRAEAF
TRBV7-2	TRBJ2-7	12	ASSVARGAGEQY
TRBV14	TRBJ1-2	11	ASSPRTGDGYT
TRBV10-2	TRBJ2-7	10	ASSLDRGEQY
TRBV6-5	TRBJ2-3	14	ASSYGTFGGTYTQY
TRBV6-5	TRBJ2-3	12	CSRGTAYTDTQY
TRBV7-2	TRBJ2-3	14	ASSSRGGATTDTQY
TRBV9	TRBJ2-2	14	ASSVEQALDSGELF
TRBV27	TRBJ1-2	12	ASSFSAGSYGYT
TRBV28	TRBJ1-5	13	ASSYGGVGNQPQH
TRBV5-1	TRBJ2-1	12	ASTGPGTSDEQF
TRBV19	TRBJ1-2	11	ASSIIQVGGYT
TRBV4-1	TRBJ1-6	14	ASSPSSIRYNSPLH
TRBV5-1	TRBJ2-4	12	ASSLGQGRDIQY
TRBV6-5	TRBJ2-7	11	ASSTPHPLREY
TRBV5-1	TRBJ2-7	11	ASSFTVSYEQY
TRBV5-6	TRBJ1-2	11	ASSLGRAPGYT
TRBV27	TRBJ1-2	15	ASSLSLNEATAFGYT
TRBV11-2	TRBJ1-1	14	ASSLGGQRVNTEAF
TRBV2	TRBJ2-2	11	ASRDRETGELF
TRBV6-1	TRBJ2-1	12	ASSERNGNNEQF
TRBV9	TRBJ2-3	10	ASSVGADTQY
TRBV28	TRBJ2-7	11	AIEQGRGYEQY
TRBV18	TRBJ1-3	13	ASSISISSGNTIY
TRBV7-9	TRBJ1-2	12	ASSLARGQDGYT
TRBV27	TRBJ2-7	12	ASSLGQGTYEQY
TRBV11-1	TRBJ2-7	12	ASSLPNRGNEQY
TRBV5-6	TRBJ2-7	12	ASSFGDRVYEQY
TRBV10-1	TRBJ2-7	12	ASKHTGGSYEQY
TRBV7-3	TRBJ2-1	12	ASSLTETGTSQF
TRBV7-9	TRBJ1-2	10	ASSPTGFGYT
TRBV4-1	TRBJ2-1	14	ASSQYPTSGGNEQF
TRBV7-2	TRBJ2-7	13	ASSYAGGSTYEQY
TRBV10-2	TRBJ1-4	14	ASSESRGQPNEKLF
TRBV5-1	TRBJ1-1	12	ASSLTPRLTEAF
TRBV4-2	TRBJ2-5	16	ASSRGVEGLAGGETQY
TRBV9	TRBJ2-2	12	ASTLGSGIGELF
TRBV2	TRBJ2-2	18	ASSEEKWRAHTPNTGELF
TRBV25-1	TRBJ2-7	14	ASSERGTSGGYEQY